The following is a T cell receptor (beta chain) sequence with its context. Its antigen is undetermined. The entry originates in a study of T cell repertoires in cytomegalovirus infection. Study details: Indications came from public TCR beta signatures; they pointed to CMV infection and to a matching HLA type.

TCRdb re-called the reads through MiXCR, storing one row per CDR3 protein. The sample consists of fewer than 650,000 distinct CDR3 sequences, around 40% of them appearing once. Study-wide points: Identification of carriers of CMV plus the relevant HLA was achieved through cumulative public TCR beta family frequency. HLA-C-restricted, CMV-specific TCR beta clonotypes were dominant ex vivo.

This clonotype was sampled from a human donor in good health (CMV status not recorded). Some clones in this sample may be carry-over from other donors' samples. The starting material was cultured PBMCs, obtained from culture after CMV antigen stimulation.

CDR3 residues: CASSEGTGVNSPLHF. CDR3 DNA sequence: TGTGCCAGCAGTGAGGGGACAGGGGTTAATTCACCCCTCCACTTT. This chain connects TRBV6-1 to TRBJ1-6; TRBD1 matches 10 bases. The CDR3 loop spans 15 amino acids. Trimming took 3 bases from V and 6 from J; bases not matched to a gene: 2. Germline V gene lookup returns CDR1 MNHNS and CDR2 SASEGT.